This entry describes one T cell receptor beta chain. No antigen is known for it. The data derive from a study of OX40 agonist ivuxolimab in advanced cancers. Study-level background: Ivuxolimab, which is an agonistic anti-OX40 (CD134) antibody, was administered to the patients.

Germline values: CDR1 SGHAT, CDR2 FQNNGV. J was trimmed by 5 bases and V by 5 bases; bases with no gene match: 15. The CDR3 has 18 amino acids. Overall study findings and caveats: Relative to CD4+ cells, CD8+ T cells on average had more expanded clones. Nonresponders included some who also had low normalized T-cell clonal expansion.

Here immunoSEQ multiplex PCR was the method, and the copy in TCRdb shows in-frame clones only, minus some. The sample includes some 45,000 clones, roughly 80% of them seen just once. The TCR originated in an adult with an advanced solid tumor such as melanoma, head and neck, liver or kidney cancer. The sequencing here drew on CD4+ or CD8+ T cells sorted from blood, taken in a trial of the OX40 agonist ivuxolimab. This sequence joins TRBV11-2 and TRBJ2-2; TRBD1 matches at 9 bases. Here the CDR3 reads CASSLTGGDYLGTGELFF. The CDR3 nucleotides are TGTGCCAGCAGCCTCACAGGGGGCGACTATCTCGGGACCGGGGAGCTGTTTTTT.